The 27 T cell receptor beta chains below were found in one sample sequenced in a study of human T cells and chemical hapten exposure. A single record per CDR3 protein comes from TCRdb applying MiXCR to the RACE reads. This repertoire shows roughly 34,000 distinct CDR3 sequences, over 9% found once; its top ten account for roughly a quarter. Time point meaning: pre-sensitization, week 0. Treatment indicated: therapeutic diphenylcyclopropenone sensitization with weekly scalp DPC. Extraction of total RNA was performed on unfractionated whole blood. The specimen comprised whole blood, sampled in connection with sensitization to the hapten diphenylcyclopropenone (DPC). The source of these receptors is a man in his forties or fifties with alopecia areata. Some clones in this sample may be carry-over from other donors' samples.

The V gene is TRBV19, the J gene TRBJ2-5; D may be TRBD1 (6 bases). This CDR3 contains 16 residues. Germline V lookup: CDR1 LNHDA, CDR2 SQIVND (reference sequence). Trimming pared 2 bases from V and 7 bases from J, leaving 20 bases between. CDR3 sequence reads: CASSIFGRGLDGTQYF. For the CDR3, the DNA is TGTGCCAGTAGTATATTCGGCAGGGGCCTGGACGGGACCCAGTACTTC.

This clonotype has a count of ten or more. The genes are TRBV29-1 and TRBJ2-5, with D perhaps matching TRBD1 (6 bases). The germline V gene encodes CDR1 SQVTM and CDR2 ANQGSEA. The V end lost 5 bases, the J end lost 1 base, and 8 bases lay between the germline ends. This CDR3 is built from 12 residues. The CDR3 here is CSVRGGQETQYF. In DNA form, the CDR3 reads TGCAGCGTTAGAGGGGGCCAAGAGACCCAGTACTTC.

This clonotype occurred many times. The CDR3 region has the DNA TGTGCCAGCAGCTTAAGAGCGACCGGGGAGCTGTTTTTT. It is translated as CASSLRATGELFF. The chain uses TRBV13 and TRBJ2-2; D is ambiguous. This CDR3 comprises 13 residues. Between the trimmed V and J ends, which lost 2 bases and 5 bases, there was a span of 6 bases. Germline assignment: CDR1 PRHDT and CDR2 FYEKMQ (reference sequence).

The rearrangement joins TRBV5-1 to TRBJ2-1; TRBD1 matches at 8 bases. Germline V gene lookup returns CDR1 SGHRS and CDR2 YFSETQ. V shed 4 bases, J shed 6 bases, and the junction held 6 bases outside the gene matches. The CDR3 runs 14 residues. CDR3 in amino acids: CASSIQTGVNEQFF. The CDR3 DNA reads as TGCGCCAGCAGCATACAGACAGGGGTCAATGAGCAGTTCTTC.

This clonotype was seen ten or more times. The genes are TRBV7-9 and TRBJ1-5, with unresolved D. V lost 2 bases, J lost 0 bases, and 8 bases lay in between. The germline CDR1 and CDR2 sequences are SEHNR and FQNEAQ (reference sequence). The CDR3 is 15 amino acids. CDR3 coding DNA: TGTGCCAGCAGCTTAAACGGGAATAGCAATCAGCCCCAGCATTTT. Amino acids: CASSLNGNSNQPQHF. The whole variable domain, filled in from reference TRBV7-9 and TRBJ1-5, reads DTGVSQNPRHKITKRGQNVTFRCDPISEHNRLYWYRQTLGQGPEFLTYFQNEAQLEKSRLLSDRFSAERPKGSFSTLEIQRTEQGDSAMYLCASSLNGNSNQPQHFGDGTRLSIL.

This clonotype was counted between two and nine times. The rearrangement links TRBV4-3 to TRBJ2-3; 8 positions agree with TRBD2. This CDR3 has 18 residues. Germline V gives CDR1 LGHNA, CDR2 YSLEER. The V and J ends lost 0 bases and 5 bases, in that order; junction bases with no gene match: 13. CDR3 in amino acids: CASSQDSGTGRRGDTQYF. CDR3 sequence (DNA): TGCGCCAGCAGCCAAGATAGCGGGACCGGGCGTCGTGGAGATACGCAGTATTTT.

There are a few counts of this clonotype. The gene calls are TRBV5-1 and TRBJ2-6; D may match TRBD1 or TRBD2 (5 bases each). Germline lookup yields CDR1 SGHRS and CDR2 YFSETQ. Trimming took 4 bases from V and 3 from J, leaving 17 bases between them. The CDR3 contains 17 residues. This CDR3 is CASSLWGEGLGANVLTF. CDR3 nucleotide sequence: TGCGCCAGCAGCCTCTGGGGAGAGGGGCTTGGGGCCAACGTCCTGACTTTC.

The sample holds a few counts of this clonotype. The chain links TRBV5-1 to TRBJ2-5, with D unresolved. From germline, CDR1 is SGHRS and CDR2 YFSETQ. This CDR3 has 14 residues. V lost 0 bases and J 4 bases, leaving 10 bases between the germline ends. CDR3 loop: CASSLVEGGETQYF. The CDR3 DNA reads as TGCGCCAGCAGCTTGGTTGAAGGTGGAGAGACCCAGTACTTC. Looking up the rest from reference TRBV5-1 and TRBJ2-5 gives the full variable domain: KAGVTQTPRYLIKTRGQQVTLSCSPISGHRSVSWYQQTPGQGLQFLFEYFSETQRNKGNFPGRFSGRQFSNSRSEMNVSTLELGDSALYLCASSLVEGGETQYFGPGTRLLVL.

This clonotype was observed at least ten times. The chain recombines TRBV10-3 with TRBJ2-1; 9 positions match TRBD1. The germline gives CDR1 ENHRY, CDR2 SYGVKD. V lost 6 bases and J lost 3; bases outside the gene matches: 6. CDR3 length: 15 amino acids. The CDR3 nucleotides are TGTGCCATCAGGGCGCCGGGACAGGGCTACAATGAGCAGTTCTTC. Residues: CAIRAPGQGYNEQFF.

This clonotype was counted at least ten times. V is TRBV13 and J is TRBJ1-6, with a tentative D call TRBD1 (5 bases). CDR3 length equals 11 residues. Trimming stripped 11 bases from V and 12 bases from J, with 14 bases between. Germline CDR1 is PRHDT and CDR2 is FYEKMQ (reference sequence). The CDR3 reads CAHPRGKPLHF. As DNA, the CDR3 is TGTGCCCACCCTAGGGGCAAACCCCTCCACTTT.

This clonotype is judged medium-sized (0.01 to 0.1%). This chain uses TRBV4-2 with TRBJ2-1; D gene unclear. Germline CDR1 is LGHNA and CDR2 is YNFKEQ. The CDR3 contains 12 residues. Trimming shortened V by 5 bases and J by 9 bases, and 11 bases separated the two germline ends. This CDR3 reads CASSSRHGEQFF. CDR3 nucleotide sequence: TGTGCCAGCAGCTCGCGTCACGGTGAGCAGTTCTTC.

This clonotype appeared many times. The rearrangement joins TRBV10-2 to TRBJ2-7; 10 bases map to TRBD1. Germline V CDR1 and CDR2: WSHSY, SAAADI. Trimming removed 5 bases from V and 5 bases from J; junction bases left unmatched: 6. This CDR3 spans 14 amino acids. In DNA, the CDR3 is TGCGCCAGCAGTTTAACCGGGACAGGGGACGAGCAGTACTTC. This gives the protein CASSLTGTGDEQYF.

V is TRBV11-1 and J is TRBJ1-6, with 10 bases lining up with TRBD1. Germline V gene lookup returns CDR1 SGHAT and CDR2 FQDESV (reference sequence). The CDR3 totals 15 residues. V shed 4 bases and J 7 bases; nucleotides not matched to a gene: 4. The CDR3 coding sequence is TGTGCCAGCAGCTCCGACAGGGGGCAAAATTCACCCCTCCACTTT. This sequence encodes CASSSDRGQNSPLHF.

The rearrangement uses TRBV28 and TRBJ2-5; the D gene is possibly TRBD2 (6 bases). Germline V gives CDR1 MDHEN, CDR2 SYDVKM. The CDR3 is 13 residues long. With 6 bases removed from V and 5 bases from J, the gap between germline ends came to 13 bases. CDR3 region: CASSPAGRETQYF. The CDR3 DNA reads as TGTGCCAGCAGCCCGGCGGGACGGGAGACCCAGTACTTC.

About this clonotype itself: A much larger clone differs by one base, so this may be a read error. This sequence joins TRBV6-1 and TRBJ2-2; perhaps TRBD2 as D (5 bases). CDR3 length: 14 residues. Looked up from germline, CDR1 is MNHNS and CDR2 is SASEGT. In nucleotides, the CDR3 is TGTGCCAGTCGTGGACCGGCGAACACCGGGGAGCTGTATTTT. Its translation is CASRGPANTGELYF.

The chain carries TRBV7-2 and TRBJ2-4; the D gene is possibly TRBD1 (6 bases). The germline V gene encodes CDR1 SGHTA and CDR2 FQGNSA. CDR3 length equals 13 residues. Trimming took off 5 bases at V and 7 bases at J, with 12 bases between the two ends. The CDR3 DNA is TGTGCCAGCAGCCCAACAGGGACGAACATTCAGTACTTC. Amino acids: CASSPTGTNIQYF.

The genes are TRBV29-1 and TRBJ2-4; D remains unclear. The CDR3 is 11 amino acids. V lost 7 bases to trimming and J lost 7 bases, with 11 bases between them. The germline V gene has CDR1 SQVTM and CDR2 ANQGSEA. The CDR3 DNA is TGCAGCGGGTTGGGCCTGAACATTCAGTACTTC. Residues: CSGLGLNIQYF. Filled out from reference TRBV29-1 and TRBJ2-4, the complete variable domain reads SAVISQKPSRDICQRGTSLTIQCQVDSQVTMMFWYRQQPGQSLTLIATANQGSEATYESGFVIDKFPISRPNLTFSTLTVSNMSPEDSSIYLCSGLGLNIQYFGAGTRLSVL.

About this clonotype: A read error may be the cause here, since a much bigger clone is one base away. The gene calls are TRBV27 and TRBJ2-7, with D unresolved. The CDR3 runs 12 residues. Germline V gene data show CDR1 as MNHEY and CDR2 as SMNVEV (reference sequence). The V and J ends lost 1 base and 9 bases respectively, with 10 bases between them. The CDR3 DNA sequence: TGTGCCAGCAGTTTATTGGGTTCCGTGCAGTACTTC. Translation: CASSLLGSVQYF.

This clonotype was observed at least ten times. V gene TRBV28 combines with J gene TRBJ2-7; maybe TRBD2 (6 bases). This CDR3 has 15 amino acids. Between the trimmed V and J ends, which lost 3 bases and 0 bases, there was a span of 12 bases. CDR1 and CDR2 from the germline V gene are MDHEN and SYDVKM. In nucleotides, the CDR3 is TGTGCCAGCAGTTTGCAGGGAGGATTCTCCTACGAGCAGTACTTC. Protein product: CASSLQGGFSYEQYF.

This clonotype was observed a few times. The CDR3 loop reads CASSETGGRETQYF. In nucleotides, the CDR3 is TGCGCCAGCAGCGAAACAGGGGGCAGAGAGACCCAGTACTTC. The genes are TRBV5-1 and TRBJ2-5; 9 bases fit TRBD1. J gave up 4 bases and V 4 bases, and 5 bases lay outside the gene matches. The CDR3 sequence is 14 residues long. Germline lookup yields CDR1 SGHRS and CDR2 YFSETQ.

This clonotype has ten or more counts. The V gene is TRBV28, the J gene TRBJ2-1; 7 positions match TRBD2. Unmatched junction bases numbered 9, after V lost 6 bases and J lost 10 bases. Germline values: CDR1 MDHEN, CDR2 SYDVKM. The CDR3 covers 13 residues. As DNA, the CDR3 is TGTGCCAGCAGACCTGAGTGGGGAGGGGAGCAGTTCTTC. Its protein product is CASRPEWGGEQFF.

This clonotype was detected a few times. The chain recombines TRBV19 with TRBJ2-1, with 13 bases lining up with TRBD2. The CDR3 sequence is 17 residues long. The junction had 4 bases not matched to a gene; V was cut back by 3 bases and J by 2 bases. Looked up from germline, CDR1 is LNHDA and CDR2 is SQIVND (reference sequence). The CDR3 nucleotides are TGTGCCAGTAGTATGGGGACTAGCGGGAAAACCTACAATGAGCAGTTCTTC. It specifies CASSMGTSGKTYNEQFF.

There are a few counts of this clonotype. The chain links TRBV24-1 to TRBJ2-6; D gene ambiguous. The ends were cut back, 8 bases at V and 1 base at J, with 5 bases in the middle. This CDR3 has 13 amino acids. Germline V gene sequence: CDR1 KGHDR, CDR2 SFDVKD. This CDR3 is CATKESGANVLTF. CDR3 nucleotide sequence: TGTGCCACCAAGGAATCTGGGGCCAACGTCCTGACTTTC.

The CDR3 nucleotides read TGCAGCGTTGTGGGAGGCCAGCCCCAGCATTTT. Residues: CSVVGGQPQHF. The genes are TRBV29-1 and TRBJ1-5; D not resolved. Germline lookup yields CDR1 SQVTM and CDR2 ANQGSEA. Trimming shortened V by 4 bases and J by 7 bases, and 8 bases separated the two germline ends. This CDR3 has 11 residues.

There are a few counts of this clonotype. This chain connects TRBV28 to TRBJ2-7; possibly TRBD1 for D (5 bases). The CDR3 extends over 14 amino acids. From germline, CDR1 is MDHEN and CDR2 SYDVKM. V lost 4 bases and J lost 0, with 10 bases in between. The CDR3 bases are TGTGCCAGCAGTTCGACAGTTATCTCCTACGAGCAGTACTTC. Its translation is CASSSTVISYEQYF.

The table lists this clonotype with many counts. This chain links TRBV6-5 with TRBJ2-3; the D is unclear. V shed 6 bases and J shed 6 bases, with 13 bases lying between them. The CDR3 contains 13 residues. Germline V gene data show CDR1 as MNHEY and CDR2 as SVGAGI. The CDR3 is CASSPSHGDTQYF. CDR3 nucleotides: TGTGCCAGCAGCCCGTCGCATGGGGATACGCAGTATTTT.

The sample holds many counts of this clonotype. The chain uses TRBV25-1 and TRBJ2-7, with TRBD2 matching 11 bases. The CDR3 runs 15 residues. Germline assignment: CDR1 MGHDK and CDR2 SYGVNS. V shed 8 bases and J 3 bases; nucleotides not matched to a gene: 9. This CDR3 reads CASGLTSGSFYEQYF. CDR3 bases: TGTGCCAGCGGACTTACTAGCGGGAGCTTCTACGAGCAGTACTTC.